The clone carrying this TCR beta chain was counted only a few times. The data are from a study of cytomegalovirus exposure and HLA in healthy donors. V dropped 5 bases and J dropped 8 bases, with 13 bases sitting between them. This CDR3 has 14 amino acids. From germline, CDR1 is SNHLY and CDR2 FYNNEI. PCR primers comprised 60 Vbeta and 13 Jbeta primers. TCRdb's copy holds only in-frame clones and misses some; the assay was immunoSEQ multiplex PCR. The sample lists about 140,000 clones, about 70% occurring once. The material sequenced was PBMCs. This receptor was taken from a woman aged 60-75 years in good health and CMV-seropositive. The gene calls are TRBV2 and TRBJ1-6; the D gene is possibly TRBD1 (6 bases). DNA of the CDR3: TGTGCCAGCAGTAAGGAACAGGGTGATTCACCCCTCCACTTT. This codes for CASSKEQGDSPLHF.